The clone carrying this TCR beta chain was picked up a small number of times. The data originate from a study of T cells after posttransplantation cyclophosphamide. With 4 bases clipped from V and 3 bases from J, the junction kept 5 bases outside the gene matches. Germline values: CDR1 SGHRS, CDR2 YFSETQ. CDR3 size: 16 residues. Cyclophosphamide on days +3 and +4 followed busulfan-fludarabine conditioning and a marrow graft. Measured with immunoSEQ multiplex PCR; TCRdb has only the in-frame clones, and not every one. The sample yields approximately 13,000 clones, without any singletons. Sequenced here: PBMCs, sampled about 1,200 days after allogeneic stem cell transplant with posttransplant cyclophosphamide. This clonotype was sampled from a female patient aged 40-50 years who received an allogeneic stem cell transplant from a related donor, was CMV-positive, and had no GVHD. Part of the T cell pool may stem from the graft donor. The chain joins TRBV5-1 to TRBJ2-3; TRBD2 agrees at 13 bases. Written as DNA, the CDR3 is TGCGCCAGCAGCCCCGGACTAGCGGGGGAGACAGATACGCAGTATTTT. This encodes CASSPGLAGETDTQYF. Full variable domain (remainder filled in from reference TRBV5-1 and TRBJ2-3): KAGVTQTPRYLIKTRGQQVTLSCSPISGHRSVSWYQQTPGQGLQFLFEYFSETQRNKGNFPGRFSGRQFSNSRSEMNVSTLELGDSALYLCASSPGLAGETDTQYFGPGTRLTVL.